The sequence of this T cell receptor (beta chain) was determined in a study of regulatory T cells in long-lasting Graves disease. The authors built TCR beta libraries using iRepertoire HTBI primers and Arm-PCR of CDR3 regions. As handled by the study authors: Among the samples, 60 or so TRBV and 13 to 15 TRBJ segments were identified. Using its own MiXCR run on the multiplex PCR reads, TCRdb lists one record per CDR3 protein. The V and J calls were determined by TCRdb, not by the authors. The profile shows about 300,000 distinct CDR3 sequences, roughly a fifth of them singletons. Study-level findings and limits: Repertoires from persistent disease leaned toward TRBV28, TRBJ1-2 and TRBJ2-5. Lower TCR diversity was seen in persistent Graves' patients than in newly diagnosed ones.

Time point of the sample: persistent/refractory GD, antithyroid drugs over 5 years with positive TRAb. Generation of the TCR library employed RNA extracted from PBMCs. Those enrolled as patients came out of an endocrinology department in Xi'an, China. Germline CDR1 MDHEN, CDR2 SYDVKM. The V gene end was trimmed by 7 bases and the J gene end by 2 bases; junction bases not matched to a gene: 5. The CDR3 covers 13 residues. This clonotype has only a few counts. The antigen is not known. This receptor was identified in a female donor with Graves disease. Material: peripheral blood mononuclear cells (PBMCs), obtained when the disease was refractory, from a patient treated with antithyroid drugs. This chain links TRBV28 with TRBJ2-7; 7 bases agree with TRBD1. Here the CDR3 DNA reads TGTGCCAGCACTACCGGACAGGCCTACGAGCAGTACTTC. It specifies CASTTGQAYEQYF.